This is a list of T cell receptor beta chains from one sample in a study of blood T cell repertoires in COVID-19. Clones were sequenced by immunoSEQ multiplex PCR, and TCRdb holds only the in-frame ones, with some missing. The data hold roughly 63,000 clones, with approximately 90% observed a single time. Sequencing input: peripheral blood. The receptor source for this set is a man aged 55-75 years with acute or convalescent COVID-19. CDR3s include the opening cysteine and the closing phenylalanine or tryptophan. Fields, in order: CDR3 DNA, CDR3 protein, D gene, V gene, J gene, clone size. The D gene is left open where the match is weak. Size values are once, few and many counts, or a class for expanded clones, and some rows have none.

CDR3 DNA: TGTGCCAGCAGCTTTGGCCCCTACAATGAGCAGTTCTTC; CDR3 protein: CASSFGPYNEQFF; D gene: NA; V gene: TRBV11-3; J gene: TRBJ2-1; clone size: NA
CDR3 DNA: TGTGCCAGCAGCTTGGAGGACAGAGGGGAGACCCAGTACTTC; CDR3 protein: CASSLEDRGETQYF; D gene: NA; V gene: TRBV5-6; J gene: TRBJ2-5; clone size: NA
CDR3 DNA: TGTGCCAGCAGTGGTTACAGGGGCCAAAAGAATTCACCCCTCCACTTT; CDR3 protein: CASSGYRGQKNSPLHF; D gene: TRBD1; V gene: TRBV6-1; J gene: TRBJ1-6; clone size: NA
CDR3 DNA: TGCGCCAGCATTCCGACTAGCGGGAGAGGGGAGACCCAGTACTTC; CDR3 protein: CASIPTSGRGETQYF; D gene: TRBD2; V gene: TRBV4-1; J gene: TRBJ2-5; clone size: once
CDR3 DNA: TGTGCCAGCAGTGAGCGGGAGGCCCTAGCCGGGGAGCTGTTTTTT; CDR3 protein: CASSEREALAGELFF; D gene: TRBD2; V gene: TRBV9; J gene: TRBJ2-2; clone size: NA
CDR3 DNA: TGTGCCAGCAGTTATGGAGGGGCGGGCAATCAGCCCCAGCATTTT; CDR3 protein: CASSYGGAGNQPQHF; D gene: NA; V gene: TRBV6-5; J gene: TRBJ1-5; clone size: NA
CDR3 DNA: TGTGCCAGCAGTACCCGGGGACAGGGGAAAGGGACCCAGTACTTC; CDR3 protein: CASSTRGQGKGTQYF; D gene: TRBD1; V gene: TRBV25-1; J gene: TRBJ2-5; clone size: NA
CDR3 DNA: TGCGCCAGCAGCTTGGCCAGGTCCTACGAGCAGTACTTC; CDR3 protein: CASSLARSYEQYF; D gene: NA; V gene: TRBV5-1; J gene: TRBJ2-7; clone size: NA
CDR3 DNA: TGTGCCAGCAGCTGGCCGGGTGCGACTAATGAAAAACTGTTTTTT; CDR3 protein: CASSWPGATNEKLFF; D gene: NA; V gene: TRBV5-4; J gene: TRBJ1-4; clone size: NA
CDR3 DNA: TGTGCCAGCAGCACTGGCTCTAGCGCGCCTTTCACAGATACGCAGTATTTT; CDR3 protein: CASSTGSSAPFTDTQYF; D gene: NA; V gene: TRBV11-3; J gene: TRBJ2-3; clone size: once
CDR3 DNA: TGCGCCAGCAGCTTATCGGGACAGGGTCGACACGAGCAGTACTTC; CDR3 protein: CASSLSGQGRHEQYF; D gene: TRBD1; V gene: TRBV5-1; J gene: TRBJ2-7; clone size: NA
CDR3 DNA: TGCAGCGTTGTGGGACAGGGGGCATACGGCTACACCTTC; CDR3 protein: CSVVGQGAYGYTF; D gene: TRBD1; V gene: TRBV29-1; J gene: TRBJ1-2; clone size: once
CDR3 DNA: TGTGCCAGCAGCGCGGGACAGGGAGAGACGGAGACCCAGTACTTC; CDR3 protein: CASSAGQGETETQYF; D gene: TRBD1; V gene: TRBV7-9; J gene: TRBJ2-5; clone size: NA
CDR3 DNA: TGTGCCAGCAGCCGTTACACGACTAGCACAGATACGCAGTATTTT; CDR3 protein: CASSRYTTSTDTQYF; D gene: NA; V gene: TRBV7-3; J gene: TRBJ2-3; clone size: NA
CDR3 DNA: TGTGCCAGTAGTATAGATCGCGAGGGTCGGGGCTACACCTTC; CDR3 protein: CASSIDREGRGYTF; D gene: NA; V gene: TRBV19; J gene: TRBJ1-2; clone size: NA
CDR3 DNA: TGTGCCAGCAACCCCAAGGGGGGGGGCCAGCCCCAGCATTTT; CDR3 protein: CASNPKGGGQPQHF; D gene: NA; V gene: TRBV6-5; J gene: TRBJ1-5; clone size: NA
CDR3 DNA: TGCAGCGTTATGACAGGAATGAACACTGAAGCTTTCTTT; CDR3 protein: CSVMTGMNTEAFF; D gene: NA; V gene: TRBV29-1; J gene: TRBJ1-1; clone size: NA
CDR3 DNA: TGTGCCAGTAGGGAGGTGGGAGGAGCGCGAGAGACCCAGTACTTC; CDR3 protein: CASREVGGARETQYF; D gene: NA; V gene: TRBV19; J gene: TRBJ2-5; clone size: NA
CDR3 DNA: TGCGCCAGCAGGGAGAACTCTGGAAACACCATATATTTT; CDR3 protein: CASRENSGNTIYF; D gene: NA; V gene: TRBV4-3; J gene: TRBJ1-3; clone size: NA
CDR3 DNA: TGTGCCAGCAGGGACACAGGACGAGATACGCAGTATTTT; CDR3 protein: CASRDTGRDTQYF; D gene: NA; V gene: TRBV2; J gene: TRBJ2-3; clone size: NA
CDR3 DNA: TGTGCCAGCAGCCCAACCCTAAACCAAGAGACCCAGTACTTC; CDR3 protein: CASSPTLNQETQYF; D gene: NA; V gene: TRBV11-1; J gene: TRBJ2-5; clone size: NA
CDR3 DNA: TGTGCCAGCAGCACCAATGGACAGCCTCAAGAGACCCAGTACTTC; CDR3 protein: CASSTNGQPQETQYF; D gene: NA; V gene: TRBV5-4; J gene: TRBJ2-5; clone size: NA
CDR3 DNA: TGTGCCAGCAGTTTACCCTTCCCCGGGGGGCCTAATGAAAAACTGTTTTTT; CDR3 protein: CASSLPFPGGPNEKLFF; D gene: NA; V gene: TRBV28; J gene: TRBJ1-4; clone size: NA
CDR3 DNA: TGTGCCAGCAGCTTAGGACAGGAATACAATGAGCAGTTCTTC; CDR3 protein: CASSLGQEYNEQFF; D gene: NA; V gene: TRBV11-3; J gene: TRBJ2-1; clone size: NA
CDR3 DNA: TGTGCCAGTAGCGCCGACAGGGAAGGGGAAGCTTTCTTT; CDR3 protein: CASSADREGEAFF; D gene: TRBD1; V gene: TRBV19; J gene: TRBJ1-1; clone size: NA
CDR3 DNA: TGTGCCAGCAGTGACAGGGGGCCTCAAGAGACCCAGTACTTC; CDR3 protein: CASSDRGPQETQYF; D gene: TRBD1; V gene: TRBV6-2/TRBV6-3; J gene: TRBJ2-5; clone size: once
CDR3 DNA: TGTGCCAGCAGGGGACAGGGGGCTAGCAATCAGCCCCAGCATTTT; CDR3 protein: CASRGQGASNQPQHF; D gene: TRBD1; V gene: TRBV28; J gene: TRBJ1-5; clone size: NA
CDR3 DNA: TGTGCCATCAGTGAGCCTAGCGGGATAGCAGATACGCAGTATTTT; CDR3 protein: CAISEPSGIADTQYF; D gene: TRBD2; V gene: TRBV10-3; J gene: TRBJ2-3; clone size: NA
CDR3 DNA: TGTGCCAGCAGCTTAAACTCTAACACCGGGGAGCTGTTTTTT; CDR3 protein: CASSLNSNTGELFF; D gene: NA; V gene: TRBV7-2; J gene: TRBJ2-2; clone size: once
CDR3 DNA: TGCAGTGCTAGTGCCCTGGGGGCGCGTAATCAGCCCCAGCATTTT; CDR3 protein: CSASALGARNQPQHF; D gene: NA; V gene: TRBV20-1; J gene: TRBJ1-5; clone size: NA
CDR3 DNA: TGTGCCAGCTCACCACCCAACAGGGCACAAGAGACCCAGTACTTC; CDR3 protein: CASSPPNRAQETQYF; D gene: NA; V gene: TRBV18; J gene: TRBJ2-5; clone size: NA
CDR3 DNA: TGTGCTAGTGCCCCGGATAATTCACCCCTCCACTTT; CDR3 protein: CASAPDNSPLHF; D gene: NA; V gene: TRBV12-5; J gene: TRBJ1-6; clone size: NA
CDR3 DNA: TGTGCCACAGACCCTTTTACAGGGGCCGATCAGCCCCAGCATTTT; CDR3 protein: CATDPFTGADQPQHF; D gene: TRBD1; V gene: TRBV19; J gene: TRBJ1-5; clone size: NA
CDR3 DNA: TGTGCCAGCAGCTTAGATCCTCTAGCGAGGGGGGCCAACGTCCTGACTTTC; CDR3 protein: CASSLDPLARGANVLTF; D gene: NA; V gene: TRBV7-2; J gene: TRBJ2-6; clone size: NA
CDR3 DNA: TGTGCCAGCAGTTACTCTGCGGGAGCGATAGATACGCAGTATTTT; CDR3 protein: CASSYSAGAIDTQYF; D gene: TRBD2; V gene: TRBV6-5; J gene: TRBJ2-3; clone size: NA
CDR3 DNA: TGCAGCGTTGCACCAGGGGCGAACACTGAAGCTTTCTTT; CDR3 protein: CSVAPGANTEAFF; D gene: NA; V gene: TRBV29-1; J gene: TRBJ1-1; clone size: once
CDR3 DNA: TGTGCCAGCAGCTTATTCTATTCCTACGAGCAGTACTTC; CDR3 protein: CASSLFYSYEQYF; D gene: NA; V gene: TRBV5-6; J gene: TRBJ2-7; clone size: few
CDR3 DNA: TGTGCCAGCAGTAGAAAAGCGGGACTTTACAATGAGCAGTTCTTC; CDR3 protein: CASSRKAGLYNEQFF; D gene: TRBD2; V gene: TRBV25-1; J gene: TRBJ2-1; clone size: NA
CDR3 DNA: TGTGCCAGCAGCCTCGACAGGGGCTACGAGCAGTACTTC; CDR3 protein: CASSLDRGYEQYF; D gene: TRBD1; V gene: TRBV5-6; J gene: TRBJ2-7; clone size: NA
CDR3 DNA: TGTGCCAGCAGCATCCGGGACAGGGACGGGCCCCAGCATTTT; CDR3 protein: CASSIRDRDGPQHF; D gene: TRBD1; V gene: TRBV3-1/TRBV3-2; J gene: TRBJ1-5; clone size: NA